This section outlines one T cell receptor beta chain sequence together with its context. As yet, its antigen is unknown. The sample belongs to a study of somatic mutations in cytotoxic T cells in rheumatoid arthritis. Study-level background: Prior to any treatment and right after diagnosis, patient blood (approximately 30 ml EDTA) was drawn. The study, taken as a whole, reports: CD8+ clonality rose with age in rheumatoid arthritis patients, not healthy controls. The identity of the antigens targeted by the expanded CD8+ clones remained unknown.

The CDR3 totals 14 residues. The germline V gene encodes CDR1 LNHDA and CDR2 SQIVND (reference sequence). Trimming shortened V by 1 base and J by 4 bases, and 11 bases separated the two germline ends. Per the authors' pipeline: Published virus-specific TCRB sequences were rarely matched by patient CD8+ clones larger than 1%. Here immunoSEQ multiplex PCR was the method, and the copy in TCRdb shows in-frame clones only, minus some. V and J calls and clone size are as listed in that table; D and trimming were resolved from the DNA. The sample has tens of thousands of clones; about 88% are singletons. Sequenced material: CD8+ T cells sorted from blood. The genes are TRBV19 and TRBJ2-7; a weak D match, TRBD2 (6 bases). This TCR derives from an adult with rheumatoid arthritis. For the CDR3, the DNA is TGTGCCAGTAGTATAGCCGGGGGTGCGTACGAGCAGTACTTC. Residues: CASSIAGGAYEQYF.